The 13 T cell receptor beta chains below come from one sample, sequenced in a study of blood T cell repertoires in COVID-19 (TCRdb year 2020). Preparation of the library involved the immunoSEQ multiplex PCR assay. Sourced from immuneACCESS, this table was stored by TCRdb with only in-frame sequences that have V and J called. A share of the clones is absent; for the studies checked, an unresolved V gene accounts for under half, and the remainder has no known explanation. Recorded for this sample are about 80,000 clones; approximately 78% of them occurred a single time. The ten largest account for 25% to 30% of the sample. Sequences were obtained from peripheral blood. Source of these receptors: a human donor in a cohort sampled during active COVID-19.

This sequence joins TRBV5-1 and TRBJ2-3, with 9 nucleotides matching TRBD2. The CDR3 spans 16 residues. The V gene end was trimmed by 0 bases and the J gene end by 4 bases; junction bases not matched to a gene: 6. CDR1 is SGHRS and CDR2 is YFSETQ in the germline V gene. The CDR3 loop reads CASSLDSGGGPDTQYF. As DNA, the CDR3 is TGCGCCAGCAGCTTGGATAGCGGGGGCGGACCAGATACGCAGTATTTT.

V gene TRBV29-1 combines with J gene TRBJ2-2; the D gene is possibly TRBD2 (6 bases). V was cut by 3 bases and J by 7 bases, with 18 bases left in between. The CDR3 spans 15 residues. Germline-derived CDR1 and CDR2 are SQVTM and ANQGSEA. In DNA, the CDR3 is TGCAGCGTTGACGCGCCTGGAGGGGCGGGCGGGGAGCTGTTTTTT. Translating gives CSVDAPGGAGGELFF.

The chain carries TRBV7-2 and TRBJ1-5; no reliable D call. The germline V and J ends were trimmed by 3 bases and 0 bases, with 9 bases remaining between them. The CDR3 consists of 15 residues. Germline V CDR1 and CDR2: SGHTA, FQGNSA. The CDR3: CASSFEAYSNQPQHF. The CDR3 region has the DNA TGTGCCAGCAGCTTTGAAGCGTATAGCAATCAGCCCCAGCATTTT.

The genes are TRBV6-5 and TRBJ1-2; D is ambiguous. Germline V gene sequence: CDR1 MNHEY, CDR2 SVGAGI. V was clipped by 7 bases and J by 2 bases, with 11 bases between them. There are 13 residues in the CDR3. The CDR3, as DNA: TGTGCCAGCACAGGCTGGCCCAACTATGGCTACACCTTC. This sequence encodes CASTGWPNYGYTF.

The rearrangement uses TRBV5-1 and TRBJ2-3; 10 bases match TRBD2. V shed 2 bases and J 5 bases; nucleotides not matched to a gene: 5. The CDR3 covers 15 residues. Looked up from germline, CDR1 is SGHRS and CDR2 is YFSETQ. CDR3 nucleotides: TGCGCCAGCAGCTTTAGCGGGGGGCCTGGAGATACGCAGTATTTT. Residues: CASSFSGGPGDTQYF. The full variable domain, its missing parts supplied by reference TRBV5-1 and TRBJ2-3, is KAGVTQTPRYLIKTRGQQVTLSCSPISGHRSVSWYQQTPGQGLQFLFEYFSETQRNKGNFPGRFSGRQFSNSRSEMNVSTLELGDSALYLCASSFSGGPGDTQYFGPGTRLTVL.

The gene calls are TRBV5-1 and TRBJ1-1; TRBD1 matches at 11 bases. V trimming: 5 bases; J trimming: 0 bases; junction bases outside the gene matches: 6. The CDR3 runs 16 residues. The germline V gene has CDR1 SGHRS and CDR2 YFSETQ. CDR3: CASSRWTGGMNTEAFF. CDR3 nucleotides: TGCGCCAGCAGTCGATGGACAGGGGGCATGAACACTGAAGCTTTCTTT.

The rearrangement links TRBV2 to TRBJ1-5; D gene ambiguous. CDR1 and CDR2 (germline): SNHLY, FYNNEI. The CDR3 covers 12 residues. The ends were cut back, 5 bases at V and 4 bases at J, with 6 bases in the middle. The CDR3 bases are TGTGCCAGCAGTTCTTATAATCAGCCCCAGCATTTT. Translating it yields CASSSYNQPQHF.

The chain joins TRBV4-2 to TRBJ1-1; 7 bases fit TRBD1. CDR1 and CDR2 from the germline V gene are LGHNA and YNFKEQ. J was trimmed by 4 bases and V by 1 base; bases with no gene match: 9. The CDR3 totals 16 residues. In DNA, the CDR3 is TGTGCCAGCAGCCAAGGACCAATAGGGGGCGGCACTGAAGCTTTCTTT. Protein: CASSQGPIGGGTEAFF.

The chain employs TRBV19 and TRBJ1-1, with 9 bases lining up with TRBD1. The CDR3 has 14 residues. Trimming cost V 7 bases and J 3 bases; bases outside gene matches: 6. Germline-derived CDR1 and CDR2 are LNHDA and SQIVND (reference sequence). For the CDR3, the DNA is TGTGCCAGTAAGACAGGGGGTGACTACACTGAAGCTTTCTTT. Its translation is CASKTGGDYTEAFF. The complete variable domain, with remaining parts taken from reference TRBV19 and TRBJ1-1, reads DGGITQSPKYLFRKEGQNVTLSCEQNLNHDAMYWYRQDPGQGLRLIYYSQIVNDFQKGDIAEGYSVSREKKESFPLTVTSAQKNPTAFYLCASKTGGDYTEAFFGQGTRLTVV.

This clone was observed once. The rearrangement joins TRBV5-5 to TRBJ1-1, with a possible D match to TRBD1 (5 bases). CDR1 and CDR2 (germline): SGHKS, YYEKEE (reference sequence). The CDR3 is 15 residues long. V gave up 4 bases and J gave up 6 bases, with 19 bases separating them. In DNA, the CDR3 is TGTGCCAGCAGCCGGTCGGAGGGGCGAGTGGCTGAAGCTTTCTTT. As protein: CASSRSEGRVAEAFF.

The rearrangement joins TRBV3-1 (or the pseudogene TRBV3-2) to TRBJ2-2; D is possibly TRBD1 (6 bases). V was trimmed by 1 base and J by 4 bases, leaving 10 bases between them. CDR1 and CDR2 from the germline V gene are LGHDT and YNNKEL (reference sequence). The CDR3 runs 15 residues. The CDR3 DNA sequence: TGTGCCAGCAGCCAAGGAGGGGGATTCACCGGGGAGCTGTTTTTT. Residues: CASSQGGGFTGELFF.

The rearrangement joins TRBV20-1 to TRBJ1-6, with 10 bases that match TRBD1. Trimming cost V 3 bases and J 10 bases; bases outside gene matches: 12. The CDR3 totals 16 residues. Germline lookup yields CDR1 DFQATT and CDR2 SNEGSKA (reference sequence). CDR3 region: CSASGARTGGGSPLHF. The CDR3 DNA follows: TGCAGTGCTAGTGGGGCCCGGACAGGGGGTGGCTCACCCCTCCACTTT.

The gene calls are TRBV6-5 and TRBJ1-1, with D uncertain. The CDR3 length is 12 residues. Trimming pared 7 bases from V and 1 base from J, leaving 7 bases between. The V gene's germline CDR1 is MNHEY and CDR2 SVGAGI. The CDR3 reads CASINTNTEAFF. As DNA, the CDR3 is TGTGCCAGCATTAACACGAACACTGAAGCTTTCTTT.